The 32 T cell receptor beta chains reported below all come from one sample, sequenced in a study of cytomegalovirus exposure and HLA in healthy donors. 13 Jbeta primers and 60 Vbeta primers were used for the PCR. Profiled with immunoSEQ multiplex PCR; TCRdb holds only in-frame clones, not every one. The table lists about 36,000 clones, 60% to 80% of them singletons. The material sequenced was PBMCs. The receptors were sampled from a man aged 25 to 40 in good health and CMV-seronegative.

The rearrangement links TRBV7-2 to TRBJ1-5; a weak D match, TRBD1 (6 bases). CDR3 length equals 16 residues. V was shortened by 2 bases and J by 4 bases, with 15 bases between the two germline ends. Germline V gene sequence: CDR1 SGHTA, CDR2 FQGNSA. CDR3 DNA: TGTGCCAGCAGCTTAATTAGGGGGTCTGGTAATCAGCCCCAGCATTTT. Translating it yields CASSLIRGSGNQPQHF.

The chain links TRBV7-9 to TRBJ1-1; the match to TRBD1 covers 7 bases. V was clipped by 3 bases and J by 7 bases; unmatched bases: 11. CDR1 and CDR2 (germline): SEHNR, FQNEAQ (reference sequence). This CDR3 spans 15 amino acids. The CDR3 DNA sequence: TGTGCCAGCAGCTTGGAGGGGGCTCGTTGGAGTGAAGCTTTCTTT. Translation gives CASSLEGARWSEAFF.

This clone was counted between two and nine times. The chain is built from TRBV10-3 and TRBJ1-5; TRBD1 aligns across 8 bases. CDR1 and CDR2 (germline): ENHRY, SYGVKD. The CDR3 length is 13 residues. V lost 6 bases and J lost 4; bases outside the gene matches: 2. In nucleotides, the CDR3 is TGTGCCATCAGGGACAGGGAAAATCAGCCCCAGCATTTT. Translating gives CAIRDRENQPQHF.

The chain employs TRBV7-2 and TRBJ1-1; D call uncertain. The CDR3 spans 13 residues. Germline assignment: CDR1 SGHTA and CDR2 FQGNSA. V was shortened by 5 bases and J by 0 bases, with 7 bases between the two germline ends. CDR3 sequence (DNA): TGTGCCAGCAGCCTTTCTGTGAACACTGAAGCTTTCTTT. It is translated as CASSLSVNTEAFF.

In its sample, this clone was seen a few times. J is TRBJ1-1 and V is TRBV7-9, with 9 bases matching TRBD1. The CDR3 extends over 17 amino acids. Germline CDR1 reads SEHNR; CDR2 reads FQNEAQ (reference sequence). V gave up 4 bases and J gave up 2 bases; unmatched junction bases: 11. The CDR3 protein is CASSSTIQGAVNTEAFF. DNA of the CDR3: TGTGCCAGCAGCTCTACCATACAGGGGGCCGTCAACACTGAAGCTTTCTTT.

The J gene is TRBJ1-3, the V gene TRBV29-1; D unclear. Trimming took off 0 bases at V and 8 bases at J, with 14 bases between the two ends. The CDR3 consists of 14 residues. The germline V gene encodes CDR1 SQVTM and CDR2 ANQGSEA. The CDR3 sequence is CSVEDSDPWDTIYF. For the CDR3, the DNA is TGCAGCGTTGAAGATAGCGACCCCTGGGACACCATATATTTT.

The rearrangement joins TRBV5-6 to TRBJ2-2; 10 nucleotides agree with TRBD2. Germline values: CDR1 SGHDT, CDR2 YYEEEE. The V gene end was trimmed by 1 base and the J gene end by 7 bases; junction bases not matched to a gene: 10. This CDR3 region has 17 residues. In DNA form, the CDR3 reads TGTGCCAGCAGCTTGTTCAGCGGGAGGGCTCGGGGCGGGGAGCTGTTTTTT. Its translation is CASSLFSGRARGGELFF.

This chain links TRBV10-2 with TRBJ2-7; D is ambiguous. This CDR3 region has 13 residues. Germline V lookup: CDR1 WSHSY, CDR2 SAAADI. Trimming took off 7 bases at V and 2 bases at J, with 12 bases between the two ends. CDR3 nucleotides: TGCGCCAGCATGCCCCGTACGGCCTACGAGCAGTACTTC. Encoded protein: CASMPRTAYEQYF.

The count of this clone is one. The gene calls are TRBV29-1 and TRBJ2-7; the match to TRBD1 covers 11 bases. Germline CDR1 and CDR2: SQVTM and ANQGSEA. The junction had 1 base not matched to a gene; V was cut back by 7 bases and J by 2 bases. This CDR3 is built from 12 residues. CDR3 loop: CSAGQGAYEQYF. CDR3 DNA sequence: TGCAGCGCGGGACAGGGGGCCTACGAGCAGTACTTC.

The chain's CDR3 is CAISDALAGAETQYF. The CDR3 DNA reads TGTGCCATCAGTGACGCACTAGCGGGAGCGGAGACCCAGTACTTC. The chain has TRBV10-3 and TRBJ2-5; 11 nucleotides align to TRBD2. From germline, CDR1 is ENHRY and CDR2 SYGVKD. CDR3 size: 15 residues. With 3 bases clipped from V and 5 bases from J, the junction kept 5 bases outside the gene matches.

CDR3 DNA: TGTGCCAGTAGTTTGGGGAGGGGGGGCGAGCAGTACTTC. This encodes CASSLGRGGEQYF. This chain uses TRBV19 with TRBJ2-7; TRBD2 is a possible D gene (7 bases). V was pared by 5 bases and J by 6 bases, with 14 bases between. The length of the CDR3 is 13 residues. Germline lookup yields CDR1 LNHDA and CDR2 SQIVND (reference sequence).

J is TRBJ1-1 and V is TRBV29-1, with 9 bases matching TRBD1. V was clipped by 6 bases and J by 5 bases; unmatched bases: 4. The CDR3 covers 12 residues. Looked up from germline, CDR1 is SQVTM and CDR2 is ANQGSEA. The CDR3, as DNA: TGCAGCGTGAACAGGGGGCGGACTGAAGCTTTCTTT. It codes for CSVNRGRTEAFF. Full variable domain (missing parts from reference TRBV29-1 and TRBJ1-1): SAVISQKPSRDICQRGTSLTIQCQVDSQVTMMFWYRQQPGQSLTLIATANQGSEATYESGFVIDKFPISRPNLTFSTLTVSNMSPEDSSIYLCSVNRGRTEAFFGQGTRLTVV.

The chain uses TRBV7-9 and TRBJ2-3, with TRBD2 matching over 11 bases. V lost 11 bases, J lost 6 bases, and 10 bases stayed unmatched. This CDR3 has 14 amino acids. The V gene's germline CDR1 is SEHNR and CDR2 FQNEAQ (reference sequence). The chain's CDR3 is CAGTLAGVLDTQYF. Written as DNA, the CDR3 is TGTGCCGGTACACTAGCGGGAGTTCTGGATACGCAGTATTTT.

This clone was observed a handful of times. The chain uses TRBV10-2 and TRBJ2-1; the match to TRBD2 covers 12 bases. The germline CDR1 and CDR2 sequences are WSHSY and SAAADI. Trimming at V came to 6 bases and at J to 7 bases, leaving 7 bases not matched to a gene. The CDR3 is made up of 15 amino acids. The CDR3 loop reads CASRHGTSGSNEQFF. CDR3 sequence (DNA): TGCGCCAGCAGGCACGGGACTAGCGGGTCGAATGAGCAGTTCTTC.

This sequence joins TRBV6-1 and TRBJ2-7; TRBD1 aligns across 8 bases. This CDR3 has 14 amino acids. V was pared by 7 bases and J by 4 bases, with 9 bases of the junction left unmatched. From germline, CDR1 is MNHNS and CDR2 SASEGT. Here the CDR3 DNA reads TGTGCCAGCACTAATCAAGACAGGGGATACGAGCAGTACTTC. It yields the protein CASTNQDRGYEQYF.

V gene TRBV11-2 combines with J gene TRBJ2-7, with 10 bases fitting TRBD2. Trimming removed 5 bases from V and 3 bases from J; junction bases left unmatched: 7. CDR1 is SGHAT and CDR2 is FQNNGV in the germline V gene. The CDR3 consists of 15 residues. The CDR3 sequence: CASSRQREGSYEQYF. CDR3 in DNA: TGTGCCAGCAGCCGTCAGCGGGAGGGAAGCTACGAGCAGTACTTC.

The chain couples TRBV29-1 to TRBJ1-5; maybe TRBD1 (5 bases). Germline V gene lookup returns CDR1 SQVTM and CDR2 ANQGSEA. V was trimmed by 7 bases and J by 3 bases, leaving 13 bases between them. The CDR3 runs to 13 residues. For the CDR3, the DNA is TGCAGCGCCAGAATGGGGCACAATCAGCCCCAGCATTTT. Its translation: CSARMGHNQPQHF.

The V and J genes are TRBV28 and TRBJ2-7; D gene uncertain. Germline V gene lookup returns CDR1 MDHEN and CDR2 SYDVKM. Between the trimmed V and J ends, which lost 6 bases and 5 bases, there was a span of 8 bases. This CDR3 region has 11 residues. The CDR3 sequence: CASRGIDEQYF. CDR3 DNA: TGTGCCAGCAGGGGCATCGACGAGCAGTACTTC.

In this sample, this clone turned up a few times. The chain employs TRBV7-8 and TRBJ2-1; 13 bases align to TRBD2. This CDR3 has 18 residues. V shed 5 bases and J 8 bases; nucleotides not matched to a gene: 15. The germline V gene encodes CDR1 SGHVS and CDR2 FQNEAQ. DNA of the CDR3: TGTGCCAGCAGCCACCGCTTCTCCACTAGCGGGGGGGCCTATGAGCAGTTCTTC. Translation gives CASSHRFSTSGGAYEQFF.

This clone was detected a few times. The chain has TRBV15 and TRBJ1-1; no firm D call. This CDR3 contains 14 residues. V dropped 0 bases and J dropped 1 base, with 6 bases sitting between them. Germline CDR1 and CDR2: LNHNV and YYDKDF (reference sequence). The CDR3 spells CATSREGGNTEAFF. In nucleotides, the CDR3 is TGTGCCACCAGCAGAGAAGGCGGGAACACTGAAGCTTTCTTT.

The J gene is TRBJ1-1, the V gene TRBV29-1; 8 positions match TRBD1. V lost 7 bases and J lost 6; bases outside the gene matches: 7. Germline-derived CDR1 and CDR2 are SQVTM and ANQGSEA. CDR3 length: 12 residues. This CDR3 reads CSGTGGSAEAFF. The CDR3 DNA follows: TGCAGCGGTACAGGGGGGTCCGCTGAAGCTTTCTTT.

V and J are TRBV25-1 and TRBJ1-2; D is possibly TRBD1 (6 bases). CDR3 length: 14 amino acids. The V gene lost 4 bases and the J gene lost 2 bases, with 11 bases spanning the gap. Germline V gene sequence: CDR1 MGHDK, CDR2 SYGVNS. CDR3 residues: CASSGGQINYGYTF. As DNA, the CDR3 is TGTGCCAGCAGTGGAGGACAGATAAACTATGGCTACACCTTC.

This chain connects TRBV6-5 to TRBJ2-5, with a possible D match to TRBD1 (5 bases). Trimming cost V 6 bases and J 1 base, with 12 bases left between them. This CDR3 is 14 amino acids long. CDR1 is MNHEY and CDR2 is SVGAGI in the germline V gene. The CDR3 spells CASSPWGLQETQYF. In DNA form, the CDR3 reads TGTGCCAGCAGCCCGTGGGGCCTCCAAGAGACCCAGTACTTC.

The table lists this clone with a count of one. As DNA, the CDR3 is TGTGCCAGCAGCTTAGAACAGGCCTCCTACGAGCAGTACTTC. This codes for CASSLEQASYEQYF. V gene TRBV7-8 combines with J gene TRBJ2-7; a weak D match, TRBD1 (5 bases). The CDR3 totals 14 residues. Germline values: CDR1 SGHVS, CDR2 FQNEAQ. Trimming took off 1 base at V and 0 bases at J, with 7 bases between the two ends.

The chain recombines TRBV28 with TRBJ2-3, with 9 bases matching TRBD2. This CDR3 region has 15 residues. Germline values: CDR1 MDHEN, CDR2 SYDVKM. Trimming removed 6 bases from V and 4 bases from J; junction bases left unmatched: 8. CDR3 nucleotides: TGTGCCAGCAGCACCGGGACTAGCTCTGCAGATACGCAGTATTTT. Its translation: CASSTGTSSADTQYF.

This chain links TRBV7-9 with TRBJ2-7; the match to TRBD1 covers 7 bases. The germline gives CDR1 SEHNR, CDR2 FQNEAQ (reference sequence). Trimming at V came to 5 bases and at J to 3 bases, leaving 7 bases not matched to a gene. This CDR3 is built from 14 residues. As DNA, the CDR3 is TGTGCCAGCAGCCAGACAGGGTCGCACTACGAGCAGTACTTC. This translates into CASSQTGSHYEQYF.

The table lists this clone with a few counts. The rearrangement uses TRBV18 and TRBJ2-5; D unresolved. This CDR3 comprises 13 residues. Germline CDR1 and CDR2: KGHSH and LQKENI. The ends were cut back, 1 base at V and 5 bases at J, with 8 bases in the middle. In nucleotides, the CDR3 is TGTGCCAGCTCACCACTTGTCGGGGAGACCCAGTACTTC. Protein product: CASSPLVGETQYF.

V is TRBV6-6 and J is TRBJ1-5; the match to TRBD1 covers 7 bases. The V gene end was trimmed by 6 bases and the J gene end by 7 bases; junction bases not matched to a gene: 15. This CDR3 is 16 amino acids long. Germline CDR1 MNHNY, CDR2 SVGAGI (reference sequence). CDR3 bases: TGTGCCAGCAGCCGAGACAGGGATTCATTGAGGCAGCCCCAGCATTTT. As protein: CASSRDRDSLRQPQHF.

The chain links TRBV6-5 to TRBJ1-2; perhaps TRBD1 as D (6 bases). From germline, CDR1 is MNHEY and CDR2 SVGAGI. This CDR3 has 14 amino acids. Between the trimmed V and J ends, which lost 0 bases and 4 bases, there was a span of 9 bases. In nucleotides, the CDR3 is TGTGCCAGCAGTTACTCCAGGGGAACCTATGGCTACACCTTC. Translation gives CASSYSRGTYGYTF.

The sample holds a few counts of this clone. V is TRBV10-1 and J is TRBJ2-1; possibly TRBD2 for D (5 bases). CDR3 length equals 12 residues. V lost 4 bases and J lost 8, with 9 bases in between. Germline V gene sequence: CDR1 WNHNN, CDR2 SYGVQD (reference sequence). DNA for the CDR3: TGCGCCAGCAGTGGGAGGAATGATGAGCAGTTCTTC. It codes for CASSGRNDEQFF.

J is TRBJ2-7 and V is TRBV6-5; possibly TRBD1 for D (6 bases). The CDR3 runs 14 residues. CDR1 is MNHEY, CDR2 SVGAGI, per germline. V lost 7 bases to trimming and J lost 6 bases, with 19 bases between them. The CDR3 region is CASTTTGQGSEQYF. CDR3 sequence (DNA): TGTGCCAGCACCACGACGGGGCAGGGGAGCGAGCAGTACTTC.

The table lists this clone with a few counts. The rearrangement uses TRBV28 and TRBJ2-7, with D tentatively TRBD1 (6 bases). CDR1 is MDHEN, CDR2 SYDVKM, per germline. Trimming cost V 6 bases and J 2 bases, with 14 bases left between them. CDR3 length equals 14 residues. The CDR3 sequence is CASSQEQGPYEQYF. The CDR3 bases are TGTGCCAGCAGCCAAGAACAGGGACCCTACGAGCAGTACTTC.